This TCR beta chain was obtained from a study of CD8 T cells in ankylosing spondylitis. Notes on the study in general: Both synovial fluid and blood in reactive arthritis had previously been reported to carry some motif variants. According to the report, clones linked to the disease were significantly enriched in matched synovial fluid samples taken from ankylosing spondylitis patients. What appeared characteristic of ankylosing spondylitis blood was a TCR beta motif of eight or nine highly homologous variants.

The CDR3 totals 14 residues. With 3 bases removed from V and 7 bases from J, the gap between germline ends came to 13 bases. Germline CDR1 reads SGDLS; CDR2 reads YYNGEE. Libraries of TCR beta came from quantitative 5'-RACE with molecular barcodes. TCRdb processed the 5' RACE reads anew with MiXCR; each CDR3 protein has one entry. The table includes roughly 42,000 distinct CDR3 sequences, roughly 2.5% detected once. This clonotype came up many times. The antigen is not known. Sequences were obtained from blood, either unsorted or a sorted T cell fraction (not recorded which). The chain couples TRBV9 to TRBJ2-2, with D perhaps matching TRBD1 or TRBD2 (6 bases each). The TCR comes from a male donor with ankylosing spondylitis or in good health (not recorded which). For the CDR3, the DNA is TGTGCCAGCAGCGGAGGGGGGTTTGGCGGGGAGCTGTTTTTT. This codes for CASSGGGFGGELFF.